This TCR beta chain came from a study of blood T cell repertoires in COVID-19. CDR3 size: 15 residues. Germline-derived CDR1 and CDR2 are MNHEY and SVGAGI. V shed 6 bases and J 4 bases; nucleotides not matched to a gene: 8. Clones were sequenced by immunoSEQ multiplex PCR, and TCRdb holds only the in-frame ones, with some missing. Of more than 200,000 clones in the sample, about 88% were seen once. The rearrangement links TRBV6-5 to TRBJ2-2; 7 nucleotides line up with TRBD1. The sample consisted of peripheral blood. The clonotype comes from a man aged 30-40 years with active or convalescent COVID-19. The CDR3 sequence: CASRDRQGPTGELFF. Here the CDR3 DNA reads TGTGCCAGCAGGGATAGACAGGGTCCCACCGGGGAGCTGTTTTTT.